Listed here are 20 T cell receptor beta chains from one sample, sequenced in a study of T-cell reconstitution after alpha-beta-depleted transplantation in children. As it was prepared, the TCRbeta library received unique molecular identifiers. TCRdb used MiXCR to reprocess the PCR reads, holding one entry per CDR3 protein. The sample holds around 190,000 distinct CDR3 sequences, roughly 7.1% seen once. The source material was PBMCs, sampled before TCRalphabeta/CD19-depleted stem cell transplant. These receptors were taken from a boy between 2 and 10 years old with acute lymphoblastic leukemia, due to receive a stem cell transplant.

This clonotype was recorded at least ten times. The rearrangement uses TRBV20-1 and TRBJ1-2; no clear D. The CDR3 spans 15 residues. With 0 bases removed from V and 2 bases from J, the gap between germline ends came to 13 bases. Germline V gives CDR1 DFQATT, CDR2 SNEGSKA (reference sequence). CDR3 in DNA: TGCAGTGCTAGAGACGCCCAAGTATCCAACTATGGCTACACCTTC. It translates to CSARDAQVSNYGYTF.

The sample holds many counts of this clonotype. V usage is TRBV27 and J usage is TRBJ2-2; 9 bases map to TRBD2. Germline CDR1 MNHEY, CDR2 SMNVEV (reference sequence). The CDR3 spans 14 residues. V lost 6 bases to trimming and J lost 6 bases; unmatched junction nucleotides: 5. The CDR3 DNA sequence: TGTGCCAGCAGGCCGGGACTAGCCCCCGGGGAGCTGTTTTTT. This sequence encodes CASRPGLAPGELFF.

Only a few counts were recorded for this clonotype. The chain joins TRBV4-2 to TRBJ2-5, with D perhaps given as TRBD1 or TRBD2 (5 bases each). Germline V gives CDR1 LGHNA, CDR2 YNFKEQ. V was trimmed by 2 bases and J by 2 bases, leaving 12 bases between them. The CDR3 length is 15 residues. This CDR3 reads CASSQKGESQETQYF. The CDR3 nucleotides are TGTGCCAGCAGCCAAAAAGGGGAGTCACAAGAGACCCAGTACTTC.

This clonotype was counted at least ten times. This sequence joins TRBV7-3 and TRBJ1-4; D perhaps matches TRBD1 (5 bases). Germline V gives CDR1 SGHTA, CDR2 FQGTGA. The CDR3 is made up of 15 amino acids. The V end lost 1 base, the J end lost 7 bases, and 13 bases lay between the germline ends. The CDR3 DNA follows: TGTGCCAGCAGCTTAAATCCAGGGCTAAGTGAAAAACTGTTTTTT. Protein product: CASSLNPGLSEKLFF.

This clonotype was detected many times. The chain combines TRBV20-1 with TRBJ2-1, with 11 bases aligning to TRBD2. Unmatched junction bases numbered 12, after V lost 6 bases and J lost 5 bases. CDR3 length: 16 residues. The V gene's germline CDR1 is DFQATT and CDR2 SNEGSKA (reference sequence). The CDR3 region has the DNA TGCAGTGCCGAGGACCTCACTAGCGGGAGAAACAATGAGCAGTTCTTC. Protein product: CSAEDLTSGRNNEQFF.

J is TRBJ1-2 and V is TRBV30, with TRBD1 matching 9 bases. With V trimmed by 4 bases and J by 7 bases, 4 bases remained unmatched. The CDR3 has 12 residues. CDR1 GTSNPN and CDR2 SVGIG come from the germline V gene (reference sequence). Written as DNA, the CDR3 is TGTGCCTGGATTCAGGACAGGGGTGGCTACACCTTC. Residues: CAWIQDRGGYTF.

The chain recombines TRBV27 with TRBJ2-1; D is undetermined. Germline lookup yields CDR1 MNHEY and CDR2 SMNVEV (reference sequence). The CDR3 is made up of 15 amino acids. Deletions cut 1 base from V and 7 bases from J, with 14 bases between. This CDR3 reads CASSLLRVVRNEQFF. The DNA of the CDR3 is TGTGCCAGCAGTTTATTAAGAGTTGTAAGGAATGAGCAGTTCTTC.

This clonotype has a count of ten or more. V usage is TRBV7-8 and J usage is TRBJ2-1, with a weak D call TRBD2 (6 bases). Germline CDR1 is SGHVS and CDR2 is FQNEAQ. CDR3 length: 14 amino acids. Trimming pared 2 bases from V and 3 bases from J, leaving 8 bases between. The CDR3 nucleotides read TGTGCCAGCAGCTTATCGGGGGACTACAATGAGCAGTTCTTC. The encoded protein is CASSLSGDYNEQFF.

This clonotype came up a few times. V usage is TRBV24-1 and J usage is TRBJ2-7; tentative D call: TRBD2 (5 bases). The CDR3 extends over 15 amino acids. V lost 3 bases and J lost 9, with 20 bases in between. CDR1 is KGHDR, CDR2 SFDVKD, per germline. CDR3 sequence reads: CATSDPTDPTSGQYF. CDR3 nucleotides: TGTGCCACCAGTGATCCGACTGATCCTACGAGCGGGCAGTACTTC.

In this sample, this clonotype turned up many times. The chain employs TRBV27 and TRBJ2-1, with TRBD2 matching 7 bases. Germline V lookup: CDR1 MNHEY, CDR2 SMNVEV (reference sequence). The CDR3 length is 15 residues. Trimming cost V 5 bases and J 7 bases; bases outside gene matches: 11. The CDR3 loop reads CASSPSSGYGNEQFF. The CDR3 bases are TGTGCCAGCAGTCCCTCTAGCGGTTACGGGAATGAGCAGTTCTTC.

This clonotype was recorded at least ten times. The rearrangement joins TRBV2 to TRBJ2-1; 10 nucleotides align to TRBD2. The CDR3 runs to 16 residues. Germline lookup yields CDR1 SNHLY and CDR2 FYNNEI. The ends lost 2 bases at V and 10 bases at J; junction bases unmatched: 11. The CDR3 region has the DNA TGTGCCAGCAGTGAAAGGGGTCTAGCGGGAGCGGGGGAGCAGTTCTTC. It encodes CASSERGLAGAGEQFF.

The chain couples TRBV30 to TRBJ2-5; tentative D call: TRBD2 (6 bases). V was shortened by 0 bases and J by 5 bases, with 10 bases between the two germline ends. Germline CDR1 GTSNPN, CDR2 SVGIG (reference sequence). The CDR3 loop spans 13 amino acids. CDR3 loop: CAWSVLDYETQYF. The DNA of the CDR3 is TGTGCCTGGAGTGTACTGGACTACGAGACCCAGTACTTC.

This clonotype came up many times. The gene calls are TRBV27 and TRBJ2-5; 7 nucleotides line up with TRBD2. The CDR3 sequence is 16 residues long. From germline, CDR1 is MNHEY and CDR2 SMNVEV (reference sequence). V lost 5 bases and J lost 1; bases outside the gene matches: 10. CDR3 DNA: TGTGCCAGCAGTGCCCGGCTCCTAGCGGTCCAAGAGACCCAGTACTTC. This translates into CASSARLLAVQETQYF.

This clonotype was found many times. The V gene is TRBV5-1, the J gene TRBJ2-5; either TRBD1 or TRBD2 may fit D (5 bases each). The CDR3 runs 14 residues. Germline CDR1 SGHRS, CDR2 YFSETQ. V was pared by 0 bases and J by 7 bases, with 13 bases between. CDR3 DNA: TGCGCCAGCAGCTTGGTAGGGGAGCAGGGGACCCAGTACTTC. It yields the protein CASSLVGEQGTQYF.

This clonotype came up many times. This chain uses TRBV7-3 with TRBJ2-3, with 7 bases fitting TRBD1. Germline values: CDR1 SGHTA, CDR2 FQGTGA. The CDR3 consists of 15 residues. Trimming at V came to 6 bases and at J to 1 base, leaving 7 bases not matched to a gene. The CDR3 nucleotides are TGTGCCAGCAGATTGACAGGGTTGGGCACAGATACGCAGTATTTT. As protein: CASRLTGLGTDTQYF.

V and J are TRBV7-2 and TRBJ2-3; TRBD2 matches at 9 bases. This CDR3 contains 16 residues. J was trimmed by 2 bases and V by 6 bases; bases with no gene match: 9. Per germline, CDR1 SGHTA and CDR2 FQGNSA. The CDR3 protein is CASSRGREGYTDTQYF. As DNA, the CDR3 is TGTGCCAGCAGTCGTGGGCGGGAGGGATACACAGATACGCAGTATTTT.

On this clonotype itself: A much larger clone differs from this one at a single base, so this may be a read error. J is TRBJ2-5 and V is TRBV20-1; 12 bases are a match to TRBD2. Germline V gene lookup returns CDR1 DFQATT and CDR2 SNEGSKA (reference sequence). The CDR3 covers 15 residues. DNA for the CDR3: TGCGGTGCTAGTAGCGCTAGCGGGGGGGAAGAGACCCAGTACTTC. It encodes CGASSASGGEETQYF.

In this sample, this clonotype turned up many times. V and J are TRBV5-1 and TRBJ2-1, with D perhaps matching TRBD2 (7 bases). The CDR3 totals 16 residues. The V end lost 3 bases, the J end lost 2 bases, and 15 bases lay between the germline ends. Germline values: CDR1 SGHRS, CDR2 YFSETQ. The CDR3 sequence: CASSSSRGATYNEQFF. The CDR3 region has the DNA TGCGCCAGCAGCTCTTCCCGGGGGGCAACCTACAATGAGCAGTTCTTC.

In its sample, this clonotype was seen many times. This chain links TRBV4-3 with TRBJ2-2; D ambiguous. Trimming took 0 bases from V and 6 from J, leaving 5 bases between them. This CDR3 has 13 residues. Germline-derived CDR1 and CDR2 are LGHNA and YSLEER. The CDR3 reads CASSQDRAGELFF. The CDR3 nucleotides read TGCGCCAGCAGCCAAGACAGAGCCGGGGAGCTGTTTTTT.

Regarding this clonotype: With a much larger clone just one base away, this may be a read error. The rearrangement links TRBV20-1 to TRBJ2-7, with 9 bases that match TRBD2. The CDR3 spans 14 residues. CDR1 is DFQATT and CDR2 is SNEGSKA in the germline V gene (reference sequence). J lost 0 bases, V lost 6 bases, and 6 bases had no gene match. The DNA for the CDR3 is TGCAGTGCGAGCGGGGGGCCCAGCTCCTACGAGCAGTACGTC. Its translation is CSASGGPSSYEQYV.